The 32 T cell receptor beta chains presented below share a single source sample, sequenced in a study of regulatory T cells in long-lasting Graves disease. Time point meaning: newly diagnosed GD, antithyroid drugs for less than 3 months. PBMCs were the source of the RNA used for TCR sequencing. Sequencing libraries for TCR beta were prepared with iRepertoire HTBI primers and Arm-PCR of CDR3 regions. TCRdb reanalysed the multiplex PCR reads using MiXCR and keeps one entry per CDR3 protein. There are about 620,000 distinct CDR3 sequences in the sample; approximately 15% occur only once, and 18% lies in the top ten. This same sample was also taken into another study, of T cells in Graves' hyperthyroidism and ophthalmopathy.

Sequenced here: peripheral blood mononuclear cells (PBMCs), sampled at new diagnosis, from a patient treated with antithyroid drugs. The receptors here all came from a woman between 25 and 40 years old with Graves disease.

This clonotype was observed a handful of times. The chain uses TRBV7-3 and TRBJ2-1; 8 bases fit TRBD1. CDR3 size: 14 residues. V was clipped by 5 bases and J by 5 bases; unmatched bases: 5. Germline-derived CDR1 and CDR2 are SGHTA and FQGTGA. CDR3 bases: TGTGCCAGCAGCAAAAGACAGGGGCACAATGAGCAGTTCTTC. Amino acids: CASSKRQGHNEQFF.

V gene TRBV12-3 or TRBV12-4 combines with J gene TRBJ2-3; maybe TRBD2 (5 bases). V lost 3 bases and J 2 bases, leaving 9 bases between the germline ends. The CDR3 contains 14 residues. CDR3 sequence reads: CASSFRGNTDTQYF. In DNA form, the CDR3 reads TGTGCCAGCAGTTTTCGGGGAAACACAGATACGCAGTATTTT.

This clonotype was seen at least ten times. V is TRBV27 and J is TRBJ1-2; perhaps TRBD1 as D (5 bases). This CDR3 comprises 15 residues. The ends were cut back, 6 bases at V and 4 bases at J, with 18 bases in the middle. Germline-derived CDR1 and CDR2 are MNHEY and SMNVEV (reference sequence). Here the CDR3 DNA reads TGTGCCAGCAGCAATAACCCGGGACGGAGCTATGGCTACACCTTC. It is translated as CASSNNPGRSYGYTF.

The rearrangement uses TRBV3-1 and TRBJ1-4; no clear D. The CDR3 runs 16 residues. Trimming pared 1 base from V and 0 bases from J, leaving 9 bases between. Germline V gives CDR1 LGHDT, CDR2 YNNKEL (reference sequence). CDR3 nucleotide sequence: TGTGCCAGCAGCCAAGGCTTGCTTGCAACTAATGAAAAACTGTTTTTT. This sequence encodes CASSQGLLATNEKLFF.

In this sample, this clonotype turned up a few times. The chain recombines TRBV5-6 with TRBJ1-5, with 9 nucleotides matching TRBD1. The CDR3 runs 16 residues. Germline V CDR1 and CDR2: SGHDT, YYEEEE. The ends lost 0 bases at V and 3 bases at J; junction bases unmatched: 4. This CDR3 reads CASSLGDRANNQPQHF. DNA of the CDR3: TGTGCCAGCAGCTTGGGGGACAGGGCGAACAATCAGCCCCAGCATTTT.

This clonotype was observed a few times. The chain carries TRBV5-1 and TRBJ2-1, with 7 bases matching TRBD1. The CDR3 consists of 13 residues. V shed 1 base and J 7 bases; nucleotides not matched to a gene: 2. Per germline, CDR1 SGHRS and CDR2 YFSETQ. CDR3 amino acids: CASSLSRGNEQFF. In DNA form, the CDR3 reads TGCGCCAGCAGCTTGAGCAGGGGGAATGAGCAGTTCTTC.

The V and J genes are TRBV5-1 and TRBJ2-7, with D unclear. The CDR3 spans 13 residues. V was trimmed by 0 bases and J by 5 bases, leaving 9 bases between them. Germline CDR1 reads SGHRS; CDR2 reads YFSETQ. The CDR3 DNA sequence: TGCGCCAGCAGCTTGGCCAGGTACCACGAGCAGTACTTC. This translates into CASSLARYHEQYF.

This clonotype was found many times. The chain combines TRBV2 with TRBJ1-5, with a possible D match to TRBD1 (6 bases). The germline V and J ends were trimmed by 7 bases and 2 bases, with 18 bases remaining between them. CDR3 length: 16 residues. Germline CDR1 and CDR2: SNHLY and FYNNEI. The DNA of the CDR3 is TGTGCCAGCACCCCGCGGGGAGGGGGGGGCAATCAGCCCCAGCATTTT. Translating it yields CASTPRGGGGNQPQHF.

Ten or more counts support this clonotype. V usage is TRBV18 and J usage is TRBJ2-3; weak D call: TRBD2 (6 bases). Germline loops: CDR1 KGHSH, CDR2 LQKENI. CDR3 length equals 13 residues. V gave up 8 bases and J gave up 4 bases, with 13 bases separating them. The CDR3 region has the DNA TGTGCCAGCAGCCCCCCGGGGGCAGATACGCAGTATTTT. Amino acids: CASSPPGADTQYF.

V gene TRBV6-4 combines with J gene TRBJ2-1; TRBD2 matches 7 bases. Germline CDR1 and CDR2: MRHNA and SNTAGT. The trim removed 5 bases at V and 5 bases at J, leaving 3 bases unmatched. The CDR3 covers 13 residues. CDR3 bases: TGTGCCAGCAGTCCACTAGCGCACAATGAGCAGTTCTTC. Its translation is CASSPLAHNEQFF.

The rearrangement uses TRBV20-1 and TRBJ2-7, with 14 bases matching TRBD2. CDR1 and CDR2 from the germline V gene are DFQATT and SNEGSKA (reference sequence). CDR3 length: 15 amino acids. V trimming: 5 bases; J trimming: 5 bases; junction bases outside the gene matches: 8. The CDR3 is CSALDGTSGSNEQYF. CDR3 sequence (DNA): TGCAGTGCTTTAGACGGGACTAGCGGGAGCAACGAGCAGTACTTC.

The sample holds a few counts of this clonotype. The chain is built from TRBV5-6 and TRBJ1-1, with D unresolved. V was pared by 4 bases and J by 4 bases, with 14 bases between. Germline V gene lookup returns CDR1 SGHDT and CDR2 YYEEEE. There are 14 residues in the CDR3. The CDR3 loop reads CASSVPWAGTEAFF. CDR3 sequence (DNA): TGTGCCAGCAGCGTCCCCTGGGCGGGCACTGAAGCTTTCTTT.

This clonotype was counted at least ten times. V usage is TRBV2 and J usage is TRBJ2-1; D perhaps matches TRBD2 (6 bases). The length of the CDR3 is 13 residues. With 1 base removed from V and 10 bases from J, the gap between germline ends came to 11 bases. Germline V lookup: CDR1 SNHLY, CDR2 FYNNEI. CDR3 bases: TGTGCCAGCAGTGAAGACGGGACTGGAGAGCAGTTCTTC. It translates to CASSEDGTGEQFF.

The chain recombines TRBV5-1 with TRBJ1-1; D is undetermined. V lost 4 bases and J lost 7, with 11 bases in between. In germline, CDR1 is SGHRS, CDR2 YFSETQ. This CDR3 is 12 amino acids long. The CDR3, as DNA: TGCGCCAGCAGCCCGGGAGGGAGTGAAGCTTTCTTT. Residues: CASSPGGSEAFF.

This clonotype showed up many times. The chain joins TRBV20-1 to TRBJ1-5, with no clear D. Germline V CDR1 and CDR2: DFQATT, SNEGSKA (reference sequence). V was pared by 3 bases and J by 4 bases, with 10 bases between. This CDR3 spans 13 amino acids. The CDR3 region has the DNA TGCAGTGCTAGTATAGGCAGGAATCAGCCCCAGCATTTT. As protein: CSASIGRNQPQHF.

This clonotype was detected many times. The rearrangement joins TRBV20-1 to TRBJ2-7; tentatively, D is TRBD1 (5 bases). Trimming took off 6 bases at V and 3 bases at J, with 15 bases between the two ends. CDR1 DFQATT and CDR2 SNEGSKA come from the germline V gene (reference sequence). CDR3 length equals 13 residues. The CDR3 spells CSAHDVQGYEQYF. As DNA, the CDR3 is TGCAGTGCGCACGACGTCCAGGGCTACGAGCAGTACTTC.

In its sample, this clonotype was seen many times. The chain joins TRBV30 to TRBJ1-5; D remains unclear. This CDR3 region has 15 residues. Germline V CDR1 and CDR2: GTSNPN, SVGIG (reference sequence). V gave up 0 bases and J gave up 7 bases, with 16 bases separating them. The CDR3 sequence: CAWSVPREGDQPQHF. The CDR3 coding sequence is TGTGCCTGGAGTGTACCTAGGGAGGGAGACCAGCCCCAGCATTTT.

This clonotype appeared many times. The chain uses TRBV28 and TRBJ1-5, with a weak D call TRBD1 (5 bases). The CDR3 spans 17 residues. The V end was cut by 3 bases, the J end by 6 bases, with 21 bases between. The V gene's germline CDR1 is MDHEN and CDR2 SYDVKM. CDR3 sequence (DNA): TGTGCCAGCAGTTTTAGCAGGGTCAGGCAGTGGGGTCAGCCCCAGCATTTT. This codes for CASSFSRVRQWGQPQHF.

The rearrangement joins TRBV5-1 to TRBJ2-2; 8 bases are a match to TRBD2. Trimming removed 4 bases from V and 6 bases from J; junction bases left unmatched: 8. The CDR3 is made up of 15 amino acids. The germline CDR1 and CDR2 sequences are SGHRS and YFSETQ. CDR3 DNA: TGCGCCAGCAGCGGCGGCGGGGGGCGCTCCGGGGAGCTGTTTTTT. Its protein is CASSGGGGRSGELFF.

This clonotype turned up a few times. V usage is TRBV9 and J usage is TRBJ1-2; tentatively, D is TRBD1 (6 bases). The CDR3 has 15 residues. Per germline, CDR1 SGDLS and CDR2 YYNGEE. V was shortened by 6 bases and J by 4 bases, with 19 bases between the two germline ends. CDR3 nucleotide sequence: TGTGCCAGCACGGGGGGGGCGGGACCCCTCTATGGCTACACCTTC. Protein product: CASTGGAGPLYGYTF.

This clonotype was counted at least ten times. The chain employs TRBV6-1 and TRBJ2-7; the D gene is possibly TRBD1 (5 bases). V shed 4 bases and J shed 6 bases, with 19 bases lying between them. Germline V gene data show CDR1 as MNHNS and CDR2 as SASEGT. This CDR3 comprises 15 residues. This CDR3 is CASSASAGYPSEQYF. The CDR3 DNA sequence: TGTGCCAGCAGTGCTTCGGCAGGGTATCCGTCCGAGCAGTACTTC.

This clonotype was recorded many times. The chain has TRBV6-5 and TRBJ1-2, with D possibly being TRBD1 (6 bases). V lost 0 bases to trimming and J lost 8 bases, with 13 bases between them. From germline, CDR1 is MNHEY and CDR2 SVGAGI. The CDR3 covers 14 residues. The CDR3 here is CASSYSPQGRGYTF. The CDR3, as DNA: TGTGCCAGCAGTTACTCCCCCCAGGGGAGAGGCTACACCTTC.

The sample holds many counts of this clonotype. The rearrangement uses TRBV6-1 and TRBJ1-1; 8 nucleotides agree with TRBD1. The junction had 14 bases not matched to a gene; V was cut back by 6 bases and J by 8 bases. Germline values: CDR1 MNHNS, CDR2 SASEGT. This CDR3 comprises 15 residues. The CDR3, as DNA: TGTGCCAGCAGCCCACCCCGGGACAGGAGGATCGAAGCTTTCTTT. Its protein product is CASSPPRDRRIEAFF.

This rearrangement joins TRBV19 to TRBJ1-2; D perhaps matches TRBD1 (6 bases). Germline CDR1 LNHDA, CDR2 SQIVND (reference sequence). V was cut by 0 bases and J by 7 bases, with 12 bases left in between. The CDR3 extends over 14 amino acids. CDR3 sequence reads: CASSIDTGTFGYTF. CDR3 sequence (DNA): TGTGCCAGTAGTATAGATACAGGGACATTTGGCTACACCTTC.

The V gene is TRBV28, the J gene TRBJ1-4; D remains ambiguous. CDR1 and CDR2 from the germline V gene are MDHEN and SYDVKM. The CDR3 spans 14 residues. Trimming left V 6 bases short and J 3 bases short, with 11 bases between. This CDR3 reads CASSRGWANEKLFF. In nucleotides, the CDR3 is TGTGCCAGCAGCCGGGGTTGGGCTAATGAAAAACTGTTTTTT. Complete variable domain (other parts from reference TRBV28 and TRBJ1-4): DVKVTQSSRYLVKRTGEKVFLECVQDMDHENMFWYRQDPGLGLRLIYFSYDVKMKEKGDIPEGYSVSREKKERFSLILESASTNQTSMYLCASSRGWANEKLFFGSGTQLSVL.

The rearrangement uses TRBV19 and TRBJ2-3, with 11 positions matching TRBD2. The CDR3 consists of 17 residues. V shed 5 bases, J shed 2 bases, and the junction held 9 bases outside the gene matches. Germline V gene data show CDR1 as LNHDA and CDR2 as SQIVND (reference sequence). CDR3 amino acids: CASSPTPTSGNTDTQYF. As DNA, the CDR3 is TGTGCCAGTAGTCCCACCCCGACTAGCGGGAACACAGATACGCAGTATTTT. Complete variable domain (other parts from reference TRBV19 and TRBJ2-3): DGGITQSPKYLFRKEGQNVTLSCEQNLNHDAMYWYRQDPGQGLRLIYYSQIVNDFQKGDIAEGYSVSREKKESFPLTVTSAQKNPTAFYLCASSPTPTSGNTDTQYFGPGTRLTVL.

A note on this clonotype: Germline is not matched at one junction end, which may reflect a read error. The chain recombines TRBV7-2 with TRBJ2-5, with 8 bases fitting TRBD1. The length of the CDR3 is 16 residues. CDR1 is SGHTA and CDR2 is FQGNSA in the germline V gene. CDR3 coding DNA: TGTGCCAGCAGCCCATGGACAGGGTCGTACCAAGAGGCCCAGTACTTC. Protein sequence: CASSPWTGSYQEAQYF.

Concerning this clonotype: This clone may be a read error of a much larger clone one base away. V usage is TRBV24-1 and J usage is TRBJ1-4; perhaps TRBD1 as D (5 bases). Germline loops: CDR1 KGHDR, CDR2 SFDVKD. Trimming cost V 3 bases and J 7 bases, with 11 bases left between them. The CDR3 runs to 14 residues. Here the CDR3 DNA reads TGTGCCACCAGTGATGCCAGGGAGGGTGAAAAACTGTTTTTT. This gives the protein CATSDAREGEKLFF.

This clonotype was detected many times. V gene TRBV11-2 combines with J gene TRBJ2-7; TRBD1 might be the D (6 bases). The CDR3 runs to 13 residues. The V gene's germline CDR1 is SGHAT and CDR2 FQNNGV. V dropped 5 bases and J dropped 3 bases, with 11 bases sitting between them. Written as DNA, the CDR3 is TGTGCCAGCAGCGTGGACAGCTACTACGAGCAGTACTTC. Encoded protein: CASSVDSYYEQYF. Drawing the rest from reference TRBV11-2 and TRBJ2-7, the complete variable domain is EAGVAQSPRYKIIEKRQSVAFWCNPISGHATLYWYQQILGQGPKLLIQFQNNGVVDDSQLPKDRFSAERLKGVDSTLKIQPAKLEDSAVYLCASSVDSYYEQYFGPGTRLTVT.

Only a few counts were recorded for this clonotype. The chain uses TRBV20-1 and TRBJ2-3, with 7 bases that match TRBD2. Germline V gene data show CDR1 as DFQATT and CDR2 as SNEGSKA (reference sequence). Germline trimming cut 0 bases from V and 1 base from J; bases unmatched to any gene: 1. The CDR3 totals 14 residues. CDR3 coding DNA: TGCAGTGCTAGAGACACTAGCGGCACAGATACGCAGTATTTT. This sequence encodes CSARDTSGTDTQYF.

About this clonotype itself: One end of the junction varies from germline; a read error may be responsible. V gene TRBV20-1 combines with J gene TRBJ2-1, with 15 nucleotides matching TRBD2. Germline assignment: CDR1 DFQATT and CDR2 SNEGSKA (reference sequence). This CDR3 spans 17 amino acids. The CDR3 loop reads CSARGLAGGPSYNEQFF. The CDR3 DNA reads TGCAGTGCAAGAGGACTAGCGGGAGGGCCGTCTTACAATGAGCAGTTCTTC.

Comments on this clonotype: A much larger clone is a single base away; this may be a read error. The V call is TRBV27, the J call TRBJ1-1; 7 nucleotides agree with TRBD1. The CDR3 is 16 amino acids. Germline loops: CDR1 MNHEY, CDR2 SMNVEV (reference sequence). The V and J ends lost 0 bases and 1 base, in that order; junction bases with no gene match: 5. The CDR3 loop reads CASSLSVAGGNTEAFF. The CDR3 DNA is TGTGCCAGCAGTTTATCTGTGGCAGGGGGGAACACTGAAGCTTTCTTT.